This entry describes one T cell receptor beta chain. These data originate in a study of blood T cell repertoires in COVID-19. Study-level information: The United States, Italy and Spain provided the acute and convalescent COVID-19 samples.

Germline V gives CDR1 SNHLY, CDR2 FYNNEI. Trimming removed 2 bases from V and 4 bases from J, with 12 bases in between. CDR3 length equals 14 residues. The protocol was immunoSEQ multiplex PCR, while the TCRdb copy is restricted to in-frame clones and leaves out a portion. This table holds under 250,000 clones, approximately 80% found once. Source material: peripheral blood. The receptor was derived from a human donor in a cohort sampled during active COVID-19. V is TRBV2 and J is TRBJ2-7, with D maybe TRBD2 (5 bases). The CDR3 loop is CASSERPSGYEQYF. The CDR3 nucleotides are TGTGCCAGCAGTGAAAGACCGAGCGGTTACGAGCAGTACTTC.